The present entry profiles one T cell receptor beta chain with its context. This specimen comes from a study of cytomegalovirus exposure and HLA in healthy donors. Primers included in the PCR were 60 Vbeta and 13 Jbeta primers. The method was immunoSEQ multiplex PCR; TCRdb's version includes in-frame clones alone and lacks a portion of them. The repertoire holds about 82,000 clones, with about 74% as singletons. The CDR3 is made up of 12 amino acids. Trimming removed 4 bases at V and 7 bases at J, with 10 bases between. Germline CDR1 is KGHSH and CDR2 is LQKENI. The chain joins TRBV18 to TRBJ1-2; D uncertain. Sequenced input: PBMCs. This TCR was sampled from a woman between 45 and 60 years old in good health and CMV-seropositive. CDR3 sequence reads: CASSLRLSGYTF. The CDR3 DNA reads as TGTGCCAGCTCACTCCGACTCAGTGGCTACACCTTC.